Listed here are 23 T cell receptor beta chains from one sample, sequenced in a study of blood T cell repertoires in COVID-19. The method was immunoSEQ multiplex PCR; TCRdb's version includes in-frame clones alone and lacks a portion of them. The table lists about 270,000 clones, 75% to 90% of them singletons, with approximately 9% in the top ten. The sample taken for sequencing was peripheral blood. These receptors originate from a human donor in a cohort sampled during active COVID-19.

The V gene is TRBV6-5, the J gene TRBJ2-1; 8 nucleotides align to TRBD2. Per germline, CDR1 MNHEY and CDR2 SVGAGI. The CDR3 consists of 15 residues. J was trimmed by 0 bases and V by 6 bases; bases with no gene match: 4. The CDR3 reads CASSRGGSSYNEQFF. CDR3 nucleotides: TGTGCCAGCAGCCGCGGGGGGAGCTCCTACAATGAGCAGTTCTTC.

Notes on this clone: A much bigger clone sits one base away, suggesting this may be a read error. The chain recombines TRBV27 with TRBJ1-1; no definite D call. The germline V gene encodes CDR1 MNHEY and CDR2 SMNVEV (reference sequence). The CDR3 runs to 13 residues. The germline V and J ends were trimmed by 3 bases and 0 bases, with 5 bases remaining between them. CDR3 region: CASSFGMNTEAFF. CDR3 nucleotides: TGTGCCAGCAGTTTCGGGATGAACACTGAAGCTTTCTTT.

The chain combines TRBV27 with TRBJ2-3; TRBD2 might be the D (5 bases). The germline gives CDR1 MNHEY, CDR2 SMNVEV (reference sequence). Trimming removed 0 bases at V and 4 bases at J, with 17 bases between. The CDR3 spans 17 residues. DNA of the CDR3: TGTGCCAGCAGTTTATCCCCGCCGAGGGTACTTGCAGATACGCAGTATTTT. Its protein is CASSLSPPRVLADTQYF.

This clone appeared once. The V call is TRBV7-9, the J call TRBJ2-1; D not certain. This CDR3 has 15 residues. Germline CDR1 SEHNR, CDR2 FQNEAQ (reference sequence). V lost 2 bases and J lost 5, with 13 bases in between. DNA for the CDR3: TGTGCCAGCAGCTTACTAGGCCGGATCCACAATGAGCAGTTCTTC. Its protein product is CASSLLGRIHNEQFF.

This chain links TRBV18 with TRBJ2-3; 8 bases align to TRBD1. Germline CDR1 KGHSH, CDR2 LQKENI. With 1 base clipped from V and 5 bases from J, the junction kept 5 bases outside the gene matches. The length of the CDR3 is 15 residues. CDR3 loop: CASSPRQGAGDTQYF. DNA for the CDR3: TGTGCCAGCTCACCACGGCAGGGGGCGGGAGATACGCAGTATTTT. The full variable domain, in which reference TRBV18 and TRBJ2-3 provide the parts outside the CDR3, is NAGVMQNPRHLVRRRGQEARLRCSPMKGHSHVYWYRQLPEEGLKFMVYLQKENIIDESGMPKERFSAEFPKEGPSILRIQQVVRGDSAAYFCASSPRQGAGDTQYFGPGTRLTVL.

The rearrangement uses TRBV5-6 and TRBJ1-1; 7 nucleotides align to TRBD1. There are 14 residues in the CDR3. The V gene end was trimmed by 1 base and the J gene end by 3 bases; junction bases not matched to a gene: 3. Germline CDR1 and CDR2: SGHDT and YYEEEE. The CDR3 DNA is TGTGCCAGCAGCTTGTCGGACAGGCACACTGAAGCTTTCTTT. It is translated as CASSLSDRHTEAFF.

This chain connects TRBV6-1 to TRBJ1-4, with TRBD1 matching 7 bases. V gave up 6 bases and J gave up 4 bases; unmatched junction bases: 5. Germline CDR1 is MNHNS and CDR2 is SASEGT. The CDR3 length is 14 residues. Here the CDR3 DNA reads TGTGCCAGCAGAGAGGGGGCAGGTAATGAAAAACTGTTTTTT. Encoded protein: CASREGAGNEKLFF.

The gene calls are TRBV9 and TRBJ2-1; a possible D gene is TRBD1 (6 bases). Trimming shortened V by 3 bases and J by 9 bases, and 7 bases separated the two germline ends. There are 11 residues in the CDR3. CDR1 is SGDLS and CDR2 is YYNGEE in the germline V gene. In nucleotides, the CDR3 is TGTGCCAGCAGCGACAGGGTTGAGCAGTTCTTC. It translates to CASSDRVEQFF.

The rearrangement uses TRBV6-2 or TRBV6-3 and TRBJ2-3, with 7 bases fitting TRBD2. V lost 6 bases and J lost 2; bases outside the gene matches: 14. The V gene's germline CDR1 is MNHEY and CDR2 SVGEGT. The CDR3 contains 17 residues. CDR3 coding DNA: TGTGCCAGCAGCTCCCCCCATGCGGGGGAGTACACAGATACGCAGTATTTT. It translates to CASSSPHAGEYTDTQYF.

V and J are TRBV10-2 and TRBJ1-2; TRBD1 agrees at 7 bases. The V segment lost 7 bases and the J segment 8 bases; nucleotides outside the gene matches: 7. The germline gives CDR1 WSHSY, CDR2 SAAADI. This CDR3 region has 12 residues. CDR3 sequence: CASTETGEGYTF. In DNA form, the CDR3 reads TGCGCCAGCACCGAAACAGGGGAAGGCTACACCTTC.

This clone was picked up many times. The V gene is TRBV7-8, the J gene TRBJ2-1; 15 bases are a match to TRBD2. The CDR3 length is 20 residues. J lost 1 base, V lost 3 bases, and 10 bases had no gene match. Germline assignment: CDR1 SGHVS and CDR2 FQNEAQ. This CDR3 reads CASSFPGLAGGGRSYNEQFF. Here the CDR3 DNA reads TGTGCCAGCAGCTTCCCCGGACTAGCGGGAGGGGGTAGGTCCTACAATGAGCAGTTCTTC.

Only one count was recorded for this clone. The chain joins TRBV4-1 to TRBJ1-2; D is possibly TRBD1 (5 bases). V was shortened by 0 bases and J by 6 bases, with 11 bases between the two germline ends. This CDR3 contains 14 residues. CDR1 is MGHRA and CDR2 is YSYEKL in the germline V gene. DNA of the CDR3: TGCGCCAGCAGCCAAGATCGGGACTTCGATGGCTACACCTTC. Translation gives CASSQDRDFDGYTF.

The chain joins TRBV4-3 to TRBJ2-7; TRBD1 matches 11 bases. Germline values: CDR1 LGHNA, CDR2 YSLEER. The CDR3 is 16 residues long. V shed 1 base, J shed 6 bases, and the junction held 8 bases outside the gene matches. The CDR3 reads CASSQAIPGTGGEQYF. The CDR3 coding sequence is TGCGCCAGCAGCCAAGCCATTCCGGGGACAGGGGGCGAGCAGTACTTC.

This clone showed up just a few times. The chain couples TRBV29-1 to TRBJ2-7, with TRBD2 as a possible D gene (6 bases). Germline CDR1 reads SQVTM; CDR2 reads ANQGSEA. This CDR3 comprises 12 residues. The V end was cut by 4 bases, the J end by 2 bases, with 9 bases between. CDR3: CSVAGDAYEQYF. The CDR3, as DNA: TGCAGCGTTGCGGGAGATGCCTACGAGCAGTACTTC.

DNA of the CDR3: TGTGCCAGCAGCCGGACAGGGAACACTGAAGCTTTCTTT. Translated: CASSRTGNTEAFF. V and J are TRBV9 and TRBJ1-1; 7 bases are a match to TRBD1. The germline V gene has CDR1 SGDLS and CDR2 YYNGEE. V lost 4 bases to trimming and J lost 1 base; unmatched junction nucleotides: 1. CDR3 length: 13 amino acids.

V and J are TRBV29-1 and TRBJ1-2; a weak D match, TRBD1 (6 bases). Germline assignment: CDR1 SQVTM and CDR2 ANQGSEA. Trimming took 4 bases from V and 4 from J, leaving 28 bases between them. The CDR3 runs 18 residues. As DNA, the CDR3 is TGCAGCGTTGGCCCCGAGGGGAGTCTTTACCGAGGGGGCTATGGCTACACCTTC. Amino acids: CSVGPEGSLYRGGYGYTF.

The V gene is TRBV15, the J gene TRBJ1-2, with TRBD1 as a possible D gene (5 bases). The CDR3 totals 14 residues. From germline, CDR1 is LNHNV and CDR2 YYDKDF (reference sequence). Deletions cut 1 base from V and 9 bases from J, with 15 bases between. The CDR3 DNA is TGTGCCACCAGCAGAGGGGGCCAAGGCATTCGCTACACCTTC. It encodes CATSRGGQGIRYTF.

This chain links TRBV25-1 with TRBJ1-1; D remains unclear. This CDR3 region has 13 residues. Germline assignment: CDR1 MGHDK and CDR2 SYGVNS. V lost 6 bases and J 3 bases, leaving 11 bases between the germline ends. This CDR3 reads CASRKSRDTEAFF. The CDR3 DNA follows: TGTGCCAGCAGGAAGAGTCGGGACACTGAAGCTTTCTTT.

In this sample, this clone turned up a few times. The chain carries TRBV2 and TRBJ2-7; a weak D match, TRBD2 (5 bases). V was cut by 2 bases and J by 4 bases, with 6 bases left in between. Germline V gives CDR1 SNHLY, CDR2 FYNNEI. This CDR3 has 12 amino acids. CDR3 protein: CASSETGYEQYF. CDR3 coding DNA: TGTGCCAGCAGTGAAACGGGGTACGAGCAGTACTTC.

The gene calls are TRBV9 and TRBJ1-1; 7 bases are shared with TRBD1. Germline lookup yields CDR1 SGDLS and CDR2 YYNGEE. Trimming removed 0 bases from V and 10 bases from J; junction bases left unmatched: 15. The CDR3 is 16 amino acids. Here the CDR3 reads CASSVVAEGSAGGAFF. DNA of the CDR3: TGTGCCAGCAGCGTAGTCGCCGAAGGTAGTGCAGGGGGAGCTTTCTTT. The entire variable domain, with the rest obtained from reference TRBV9 and TRBJ1-1, is as follows: DSGVTQTPKHLITATGQRVTLRCSPRSGDLSVYWYQQSLDQGLQFLIQYYNGEERAKGNILERFSAQQFPDLHSELNLSSLELGDSALYFCASSVVAEGSAGGAFFGQGTRLTVV.

This chain links TRBV12-3 or TRBV12-4 with TRBJ1-2, with a possible D match to TRBD1 (6 bases). CDR3 length: 12 amino acids. Between the trimmed V and J ends, which lost 7 bases and 4 bases, there was a span of 10 bases. The CDR3 here is CASTRTVYGYTF. CDR3 in DNA: TGTGCCAGCACCCGGACAGTCTATGGCTACACCTTC.

The chain recombines TRBV5-1 with TRBJ1-1; D gene unclear. V lost 7 bases and J 3 bases, leaving 13 bases between the germline ends. The CDR3 has 13 amino acids. CDR1 and CDR2 (germline): SGHRS, YFSETQ. The CDR3 spells CASARSWDTEAFF. CDR3 in DNA: TGCGCCAGCGCGCGGTCGTGGGACACTGAAGCTTTCTTT.

V is TRBV28 and J is TRBJ1-1; possibly TRBD1 for D (5 bases). The ends were cut back, 2 bases at V and 8 bases at J, with 15 bases in the middle. CDR1 MDHEN and CDR2 SYDVKM come from the germline V gene. The CDR3 is 14 amino acids. The CDR3 nucleotides are TGTGCCAGCAGTTTAGGCGGGACCGAAAGAGAAGCTTTCTTT. As protein: CASSLGGTEREAFF.